The 28 T cell receptor beta chains below were found in one sample sequenced in a study of CD8 T cells in ankylosing spondylitis. TCRdb passed the 5' RACE reads through MiXCR, listing each CDR3 protein once. The sample has under 300,000 distinct CDR3 sequences; about 10% are singletons. The sequenced sample consisted of blood, either unsorted or a sorted T cell fraction (not recorded which). The receptor set was obtained from a male donor with ankylosing spondylitis or in good health (not recorded which).

At least ten counts were recorded for this clonotype. The V call is TRBV11-2, the J call TRBJ1-5, with 10 bases that match TRBD1. J was trimmed by 5 bases and V by 2 bases; bases with no gene match: 3. Germline V gene lookup returns CDR1 SGHAT and CDR2 FQNNGV. The CDR3 is 15 residues long. The CDR3: CASSLRGTGDQPQHF. In DNA, the CDR3 is TGTGCCAGCAGCTTACGCGGGACAGGGGATCAGCCCCAGCATTTT.

This clonotype was recorded many times. V and J are TRBV7-7 and TRBJ2-2; possibly TRBD2 for D (5 bases). This CDR3 is 16 amino acids long. V gave up 2 bases and J gave up 2 bases, with 12 bases separating them. Germline V gene sequence: CDR1 SSHAT, CDR2 FNYEAQ (reference sequence). The CDR3 DNA reads TGTGCCAGCAGCTTAAACGTGGGAGTCAACACCGGGGAGCTGTTTTTT. Its translation: CASSLNVGVNTGELFF.

The chain couples TRBV7-2 to TRBJ1-1; TRBD1 aligns across 7 bases. The CDR3 loop spans 21 amino acids. CDR1 is SGHTA and CDR2 is FQGNSA in the germline V gene. The V gene end was trimmed by 0 bases and the J gene end by 0 bases; junction bases not matched to a gene: 19. CDR3 nucleotide sequence: TGTGCCAGCAGCTTAGCGCGCCCTACGGGAGGGGGCGCGGGAATGAACACTGAAGCTTTCTTT. This translates into CASSLARPTGGGAGMNTEAFF.

This clonotype showed up just a few times. The gene calls are TRBV3-1 and TRBJ2-7, with D maybe TRBD2 (7 bases). The CDR3 consists of 17 residues. Trimming took off 7 bases at V and 1 base at J, with 23 bases between the two ends. Germline V gene sequence: CDR1 LGHDT, CDR2 YNNKEL (reference sequence). This CDR3 is CASTPRGGGDHSYEQYF. CDR3 DNA sequence: TGTGCCAGCACCCCGAGAGGAGGGGGGGACCATTCCTACGAGCAGTACTTC.

This clonotype has a handful of counts. This chain connects TRBV5-1 to TRBJ2-7; perhaps TRBD1 as D (8 bases). Deletions cut 5 bases from V and 7 bases from J, with 19 bases between. Looked up from germline, CDR1 is SGHRS and CDR2 is YFSETQ. This CDR3 has 14 residues. Here the CDR3 reads CASSGQGGIGEQYF. CDR3 coding DNA: TGCGCCAGCAGTGGACAGGGAGGGATAGGGGAGCAGTACTTC.

The table lists this clonotype with many counts. The rearrangement links TRBV5-1 to TRBJ2-7; TRBD2 matches at 9 bases. CDR1 and CDR2 from the germline V gene are SGHRS and YFSETQ. The CDR3 contains 15 residues. The V segment lost 4 bases and the J segment 2 bases; nucleotides outside the gene matches: 7. CDR3 in DNA: TGCGCCAGCAGCCTATCTAGCGGGGACCCCTACGAGCAGTACTTC. This gives the protein CASSLSSGDPYEQYF.

This clonotype was counted ten times or more. This chain joins TRBV3-1 and TRBJ2-1; 12 bases fit TRBD2. J gave up 2 bases and V 4 bases, and 3 bases lay outside the gene matches. Germline values: CDR1 LGHDT, CDR2 YNNKEL (reference sequence). This CDR3 has 16 amino acids. The CDR3 sequence: CASSPRTSGAYNEQFF. The CDR3 DNA reads TGTGCCAGCAGCCCTCGGACTAGCGGGGCCTACAATGAGCAGTTCTTC.

This clonotype was detected many times. The chain couples TRBV5-1 to TRBJ2-1; TRBD2 matches 7 bases. The V segment lost 1 base and the J segment 4 bases; nucleotides outside the gene matches: 5. The CDR3 totals 15 residues. The germline V gene encodes CDR1 SGHRS and CDR2 YFSETQ. The CDR3 nucleotides read TGCGCCAGCAGCTTGATGCGGGAGACTTACAATGAGCAGTTCTTC. It is translated as CASSLMRETYNEQFF.

This clonotype was observed many times. The chain recombines TRBV3-1 with TRBJ2-1, with 7 bases lining up with TRBD1. V was pared by 0 bases and J by 2 bases, with 1 base of the junction left unmatched. Per the germline V gene, CDR1 is LGHDT and CDR2 is YNNKEL (reference sequence). The CDR3 loop spans 15 amino acids. This chain's CDR3 is CASSQEGQAYNEQFF. The CDR3 region has the DNA TGTGCCAGCAGCCAAGAAGGACAGGCCTACAATGAGCAGTTCTTC.

The CDR3 coding sequence is TGCAGTGCTAGTGACTTTTACAATGAGCAGTTCTTC. This translates into CSASDFYNEQFF. V gene TRBV20-1 combines with J gene TRBJ2-1; D is uncertain. Trimming shortened V by 3 bases and J by 4 bases, and 7 bases separated the two germline ends. The CDR3 length is 12 residues. Germline assignment: CDR1 DFQATT and CDR2 SNEGSKA (reference sequence).

This clonotype has ten or more counts. V gene TRBV4-2 combines with J gene TRBJ2-3, with unresolved D. The CDR3 is 16 residues long. Germline values: CDR1 LGHNA, CDR2 YNFKEQ. The V end lost 0 bases, the J end lost 1 base, and 11 bases lay between the germline ends. The CDR3 bases are TGTGCCAGCAGCCAAGATCCGGCACCCCGCACAGATACGCAGTATTTT. Residues: CASSQDPAPRTDTQYF.

This clonotype was counted a few times. The chain recombines TRBV12-3 or TRBV12-4 with TRBJ1-2; tentatively, D is TRBD1 (6 bases). This CDR3 contains 14 residues. Trimming stripped 7 bases from V and 4 bases from J, with 16 bases between. The CDR3 nucleotides are TGTGCCAGCACCCCAGGGGTCCGGACCTATGGCTACACCTTC. The encoded protein is CASTPGVRTYGYTF.

The table lists this clonotype with a count of one. V is TRBV3-1 and J is TRBJ2-5; maybe TRBD2 (6 bases). V was pared by 0 bases and J by 3 bases, with 14 bases between. There are 16 residues in the CDR3. CDR1 is LGHDT and CDR2 is YNNKEL in the germline V gene (reference sequence). CDR3 coding DNA: TGTGCCAGCAGCCAAGATTACGGGACTGCCAAAGAGACCCAGTACTTC. Amino acid sequence: CASSQDYGTAKETQYF.

About this clonotype: At one boundary the junction diverges from the germline segment, which might be a read error. This sequence joins TRBV3-1 and TRBJ1-3, with D possibly matching TRBD1 (6 bases). CDR1 is LGHDT and CDR2 is YNNKEL in the germline V gene (reference sequence). The CDR3 extends over 14 amino acids. The CDR3 loop reads CVSSSGTSGNTIYF. DNA for the CDR3: TGTGTCAGCAGCAGCGGGACATCCGGAAACACCATATATTTT.

The table lists this clonotype with many counts. The V call is TRBV7-8, the J call TRBJ1-6, with D hard to call. CDR3 length equals 15 residues. V was pared by 3 bases and J by 7 bases, with 13 bases between. The V gene's germline CDR1 is SGHVS and CDR2 FQNEAQ. The CDR3 spells CASSFGGRSNSPLHF. CDR3 in DNA: TGTGCCAGCAGCTTCGGCGGACGTTCGAATTCACCCCTCCACTTT. Filled out from reference TRBV7-8 and TRBJ1-6, the complete variable domain reads GAGVSQSPRYKVAKRGQDVALRCDPISGHVSLFWYQQALGQGPEFLTYFQNEAQLDKSGLPSDRFFAERPEGSVSTLKIQRTQQEDSAVYLCASSFGGRSNSPLHFGNGTRLTVT.

On this clonotype itself: A single base separates this from a much larger clone, so it may be a read error. This chain uses TRBV21-1 with TRBJ1-4; TRBD1 is the table's D call, not checked against the DNA. TRBV21-1 is classified as a pseudogene. This CDR3 has 17 amino acids. The CDR3: CTSSAPWRGQSNEKLFF. CDR3 coding DNA: TGTACCAGCAGCGCCCCCTGGAGGGGACAGTCGAATGAAAAACTGTTTTTT.

The table lists this clonotype with many counts. The genes are TRBV20-1 and TRBJ1-4; tentative D call: TRBD1 (6 bases). Germline V gives CDR1 DFQATT, CDR2 SNEGSKA (reference sequence). This CDR3 region has 14 residues. Trimming stripped 5 bases from V and 4 bases from J, with 14 bases between. The CDR3 nucleotides read TGCAGTGCTTCTACCGGGACATATAATGAAAAACTGTTTTTT. Protein sequence: CSASTGTYNEKLFF.

The table lists this clonotype with many counts. The gene calls are TRBV5-1 and TRBJ2-1; TRBD2 matches at 9 bases. The length of the CDR3 is 17 residues. CDR1 and CDR2 (germline): SGHRS, YFSETQ. The trim removed 0 bases at V and 7 bases at J, leaving 11 bases unmatched. CDR3 protein: CASSLAPAGGLLNEQFF. The CDR3 nucleotides are TGCGCCAGCAGCTTGGCCCCAGCGGGGGGCCTTTTGAATGAGCAGTTCTTC.

This chain connects TRBV18 to TRBJ1-1, with TRBD1 matching over 7 bases. The CDR3 is 14 residues long. In germline, CDR1 is KGHSH, CDR2 LQKENI. The trim removed 3 bases at V and 12 bases at J, leaving 13 bases unmatched. DNA for the CDR3: TGTGCCAGCTCACCTAACGAAGAGGGGGCTGGTTCTTTCTTT. This codes for CASSPNEEGAGSFF. The whole variable domain, remainder taken from reference TRBV18 and TRBJ1-1, is NAGVMQNPRHLVRRRGQEARLRCSPMKGHSHVYWYRQLPEEGLKFMVYLQKENIIDESGMPKERFSAEFPKEGPSILRIQQVVRGDSAAYFCASSPNEEGAGSFFGQGTRLTVV.

With respect to this clonotype: Since a much larger clone is just one base distant, this may be a read error. The chain employs TRBV5-1 and TRBJ2-3; D gene unclear. In germline, CDR1 is SGHRS, CDR2 YFSETQ. This CDR3 spans 15 amino acids. Trimming shortened V by 4 bases and J by 2 bases, and 14 bases separated the two germline ends. In nucleotides, the CDR3 is TGCGCCAGCAGCACGGACCCGGAGCACACAGATACGCAGTATTTT. Its protein is CASSTDPEHTDTQYF.

This clonotype was observed a few times. This rearrangement joins TRBV3-1 to TRBJ2-6; unclear D gene. Trimming removed 1 base from V and 1 base from J, with 8 bases in between. This CDR3 region has 16 residues. The germline CDR1 and CDR2 sequences are LGHDT and YNNKEL (reference sequence). CDR3 DNA: TGTGCCAGCAGCCAAGTCCTTCTTTCTGGGGCCAACGTCCTGACTTTC. Amino acids: CASSQVLLSGANVLTF.

Concerning this clonotype: The junction departs from germline at one end; a sequencing error may be responsible. The chain is built from TRBV12-3 or TRBV12-4 and TRBJ2-2, with D perhaps matching TRBD2 (6 bases). The CDR3 is made up of 15 amino acids. The CDR3 reads CVSSPLGRRTGELFF. In DNA form, the CDR3 reads TGTGTCAGCAGCCCTCTGGGGAGGCGTACCGGGGAGCTGTTTTTT.

This clonotype has a count of ten or more. This chain uses TRBV20-1 with TRBJ1-1; D is possibly TRBD1 (6 bases). V was pared by 4 bases and J by 4 bases, with 16 bases between. CDR1 and CDR2 from the germline V gene are DFQATT and SNEGSKA (reference sequence). This CDR3 has 14 amino acids. CDR3 DNA: TGCAGTGCTACAGAACAGGGATGGGTCACTGAAGCTTTCTTT. Amino acid sequence: CSATEQGWVTEAFF.

There are many counts of this clonotype. The chain links TRBV10-3 to TRBJ1-1, with D uncertain. With 4 bases removed from V and 0 bases from J, the gap between germline ends came to 6 bases. The CDR3 consists of 13 residues. Germline CDR1 is ENHRY and CDR2 is SYGVKD. The CDR3 sequence: CAISVQMNTEAFF. In DNA, the CDR3 is TGTGCCATCAGTGTACAGATGAACACTGAAGCTTTCTTT.

This clonotype was found many times. The chain has TRBV4-2 and TRBJ2-2, with D hard to call. The CDR3 contains 13 residues. Trimming shortened V by 0 bases and J by 10 bases, and 9 bases separated the two germline ends. Germline V gene data show CDR1 as LGHNA and CDR2 as YNFKEQ. The CDR3 DNA reads as TGTGCCAGCAGCCAAGATCCGGGTGAGGAGCTGTTTTTT. Amino acids: CASSQDPGEELFF.

This sequence joins TRBV5-1 and TRBJ2-3; D may be TRBD2 (6 bases). The germline V and J ends were trimmed by 2 bases and 5 bases, with 9 bases remaining between them. Germline loops: CDR1 SGHRS, CDR2 YFSETQ. This CDR3 comprises 13 residues. The chain's CDR3 is CASSFTGEDTQYF. In DNA, the CDR3 is TGCGCCAGCAGCTTTACGGGAGAAGATACGCAGTATTTT.

Ten or more counts support this clonotype. The CDR3 DNA is TGTGCCAGCAGTAACGACGGGAACTATGGCTACACCTTC. Translated, it gives CASSNDGNYGYTF. The chain links TRBV2 to TRBJ1-2; D not resolved. Germline values: CDR1 SNHLY, CDR2 FYNNEI. The CDR3 is 13 residues long. Trimming left V 5 bases short and J 2 bases short, with 9 bases between.

This clonotype was detected many times. This rearrangement joins TRBV5-6 to TRBJ1-2; 8 bases match TRBD1. Germline values: CDR1 SGHDT, CDR2 YYEEEE. This CDR3 contains 16 residues. The V segment lost 6 bases and the J segment 3 bases; nucleotides outside the gene matches: 13. The CDR3 sequence: CASIRTGYLIDYGYTF. In DNA, the CDR3 is TGTGCCAGCATTAGGACAGGGTACTTGATTGACTATGGCTACACCTTC.